The clone carrying this T cell receptor beta chain was seen once. Germline CDR1 is SGHTA and CDR2 is FQGNSA. V lost 5 bases, J lost 2 bases, and 4 bases stayed unmatched. This CDR3 spans 16 amino acids. This specimen comes from a study of cytomegalovirus exposure and HLA in healthy donors. In the PCR, 60 Vbeta and 13 Jbeta primers were used. Profiled with immunoSEQ multiplex PCR; TCRdb holds only in-frame clones, not every one. The table records some 130,000 clones, approximately 62% of them present only once. The TCR sequence derives from a human donor in good health. Specimen: PBMCs. The chain combines TRBV7-2 with TRBJ2-1; the match to TRBD2 covers 12 bases. The CDR3 spells CASSGASGRAYNEQFF. The CDR3 bases are TGTGCCAGCAGCGGTGCTAGCGGGAGGGCCTACAATGAGCAGTTCTTC.